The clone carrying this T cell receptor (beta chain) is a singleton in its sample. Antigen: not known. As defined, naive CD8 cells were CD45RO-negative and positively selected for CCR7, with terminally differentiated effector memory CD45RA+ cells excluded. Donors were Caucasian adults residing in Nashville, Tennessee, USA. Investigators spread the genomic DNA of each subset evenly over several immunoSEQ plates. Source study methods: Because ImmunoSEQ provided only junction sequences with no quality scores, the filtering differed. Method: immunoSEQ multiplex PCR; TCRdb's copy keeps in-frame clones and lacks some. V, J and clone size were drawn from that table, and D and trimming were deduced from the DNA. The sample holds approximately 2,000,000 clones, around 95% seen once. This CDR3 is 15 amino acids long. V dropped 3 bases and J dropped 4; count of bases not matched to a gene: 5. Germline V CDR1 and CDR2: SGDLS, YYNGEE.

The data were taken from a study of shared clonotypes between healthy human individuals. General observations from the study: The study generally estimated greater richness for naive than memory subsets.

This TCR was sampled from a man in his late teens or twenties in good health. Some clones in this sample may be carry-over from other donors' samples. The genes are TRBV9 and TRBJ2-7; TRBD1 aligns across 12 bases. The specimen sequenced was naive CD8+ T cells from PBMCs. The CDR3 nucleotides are TGTGCCAGCAGCGCGGGACAGGGGGCTATGTACGAGCAGTACTTC. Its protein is CASSAGQGAMYEQYF. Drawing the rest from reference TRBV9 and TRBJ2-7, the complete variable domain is DSGVTQTPKHLITATGQRVTLRCSPRSGDLSVYWYQQSLDQGLQFLIQYYNGEERAKGNILERFSAQQFPDLHSELNLSSLELGDSALYFCASSAGQGAMYEQYFGPGTRLTVT.